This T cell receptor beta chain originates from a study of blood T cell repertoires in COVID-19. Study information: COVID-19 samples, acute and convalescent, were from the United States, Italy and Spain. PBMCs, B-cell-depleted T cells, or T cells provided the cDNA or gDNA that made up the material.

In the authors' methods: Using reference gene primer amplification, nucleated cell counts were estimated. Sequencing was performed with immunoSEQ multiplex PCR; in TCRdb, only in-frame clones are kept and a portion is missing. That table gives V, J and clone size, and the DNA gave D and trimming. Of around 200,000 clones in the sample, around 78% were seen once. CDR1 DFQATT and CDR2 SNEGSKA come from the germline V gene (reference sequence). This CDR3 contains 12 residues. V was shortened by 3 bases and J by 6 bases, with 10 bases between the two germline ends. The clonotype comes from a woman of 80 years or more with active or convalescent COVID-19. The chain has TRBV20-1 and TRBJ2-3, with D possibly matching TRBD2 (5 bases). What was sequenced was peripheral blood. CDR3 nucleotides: TGCAGTGCTAGTTTCGGGGAGGATACGCAGTATTTT. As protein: CSASFGEDTQYF.